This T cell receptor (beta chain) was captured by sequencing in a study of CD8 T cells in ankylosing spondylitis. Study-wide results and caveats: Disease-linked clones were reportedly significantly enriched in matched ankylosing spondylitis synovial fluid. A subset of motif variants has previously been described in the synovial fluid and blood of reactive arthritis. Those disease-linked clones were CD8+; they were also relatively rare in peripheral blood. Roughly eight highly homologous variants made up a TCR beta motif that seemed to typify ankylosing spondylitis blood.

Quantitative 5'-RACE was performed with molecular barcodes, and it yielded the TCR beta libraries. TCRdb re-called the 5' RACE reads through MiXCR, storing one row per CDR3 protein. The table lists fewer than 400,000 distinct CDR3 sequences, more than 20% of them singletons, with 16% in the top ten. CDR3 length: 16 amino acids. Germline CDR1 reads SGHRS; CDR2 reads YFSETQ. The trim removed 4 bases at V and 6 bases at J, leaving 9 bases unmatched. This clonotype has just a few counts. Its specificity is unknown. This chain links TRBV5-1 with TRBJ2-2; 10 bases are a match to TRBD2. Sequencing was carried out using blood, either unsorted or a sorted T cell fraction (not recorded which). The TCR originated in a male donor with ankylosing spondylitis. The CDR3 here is CASSPTSSGSSGELFF. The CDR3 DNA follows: TGCGCCAGCAGCCCAACCTCTAGCGGGAGTTCCGGGGAGCTGTTTTTT.